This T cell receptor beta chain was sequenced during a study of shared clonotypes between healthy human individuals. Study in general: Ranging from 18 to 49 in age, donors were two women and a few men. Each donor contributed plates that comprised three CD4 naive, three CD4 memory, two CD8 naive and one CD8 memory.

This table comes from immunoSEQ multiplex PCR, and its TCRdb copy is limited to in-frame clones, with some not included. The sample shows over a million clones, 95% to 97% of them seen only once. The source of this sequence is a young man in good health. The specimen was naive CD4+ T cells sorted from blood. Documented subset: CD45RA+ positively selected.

The CDR3 protein is CASSPGPGQGGGYTF. The CDR3 DNA reads TGTGCCAGCAGCCCTGGCCCGGGACAGGGCGGCGGCTACACCTTC. V is TRBV7-8 and J is TRBJ1-2; 9 bases are shared with TRBD1. Germline values: CDR1 SGHVS, CDR2 FQNEAQ. The CDR3 runs 15 residues. With V trimmed by 5 bases and J by 8 bases, 12 bases remained unmatched.